This is a list of T cell receptor beta chains from one sample in a study of OX40 agonist ivuxolimab in advanced cancers. Produced via immunoSEQ multiplex PCR; TCRdb's table is partial and in-frame only. This table has 55,000 to 85,000 clones, about four fifths appearing once. The sample consisted of CD4+ or CD8+ T cells sorted from blood, taken in a trial of the OX40 agonist ivuxolimab. These receptors originate from an adult with an advanced solid tumor such as melanoma, head and neck, liver or kidney cancer. Both conserved end residues are part of each CDR3. The D gene is left open where the match is weak. The size of a clone is reported for some rows only, either as once, few or many, or as a class for expanded clones.

cdr3_length | clone_size | j_call | v_call | d_call | cdr3_nt | cdr3_aa
17 | . | TRBJ2-2 | TRBV14 | TRBD1 | TGTGCCAGCAGCCCGTTCAGGGGGCTCGGGAACACCGGGGAGCTGTTTTTT | CASSPFRGLGNTGELFF
14 | few | TRBJ2-7 | TRBV12-2 | . | TGTGCAAGTCGCCCTAAGGGGGTCTCCTACGAGCAGTACTTC | CASRPKGVSYEQYF
15 | . | TRBJ1-1 | TRBV25-1 | . | TGTGCCAGCACCCCGATCGCAGGGCGAGACACTGAAGCTTTCTTT | CASTPIAGRDTEAFF
17 | . | TRBJ1-2 | TRBV2 | . | TGTGCCAGCAGTGCCCCCCTTCTGCGGGCCACTAACTATGGCTACACCTTC | CASSAPLLRATNYGYTF
16 | . | TRBJ2-1 | TRBV9 | TRBD2 | TGTGCCAGCAGCGTAGAACTAGCGGGAGCCTACAATGAGCAGTTCTTC | CASSVELAGAYNEQFF
16 | . | TRBJ2-6 | TRBV5-6 | . | TGTGCCAGCAGCCAGGACACCATCTCTGGGGCCAACGTCCTGACTTTC | CASSQDTISGANVLTF
16 | . | TRBJ2-1 | TRBV19 | TRBD2 | TGTGCCAGTAGTTCCCTCAGCGGGGGGCCCTCCAATGAGCAGTTCTTC | CASSSLSGGPSNEQFF
15 | . | TRBJ2-7 | TRBV11-2 | TRBD1 | TGTGCCAGCAGCATCAGACAGGGGCTGGGGCGCGAGCAGTACTTC | CASSIRQGLGREQYF
15 | . | TRBJ1-2 | TRBV18 | TRBD1 | TGTGCCAGCTCACCGAGACAGGGGGCGCAGGATGGCTACACCTTC | CASSPRQGAQDGYTF
13 | . | TRBJ1-1 | TRBV6-1 | . | TGTGCCAGCAGTGAACAGGGACGGACTGAAGCTTTCTTT | CASSEQGRTEAFF
14 | . | TRBJ2-1 | TRBV7-2 | . | TGTGCCAGCAGCCCCGCGAGTGGAGTTGTAGAGCAGTTCTTC | CASSPASGVVEQFF
20 | . | TRBJ1-1 | TRBV10-3 | . | TGTGCCATCAGTGAGCTCCCTGGTGGGAGGGGAACAGCCATGGGGTCTGAAGCTTTCTTT | CAISELPGGRGTAMGSEAFF
15 | . | TRBJ2-2 | TRBV7-2 | . | TGTGCCAGCAGACCGGGACTGACCAACACCGGGGAGCTGTTTTTT | CASRPGLTNTGELFF
15 | . | TRBJ2-1 | TRBV7-2 | . | TGTGCCAGCAGCTTAGCACCCAGGGCGATTGATGAGCAGTTCTTC | CASSLAPRAIDEQFF
15 | . | TRBJ2-3 | TRBV5-1 | TRBD1 | TGCGCCAGCAGCTTAACAGGGGTAGTTACAGATACGCAGTATTTT | CASSLTGVVTDTQYF
12 | . | TRBJ1-2 | TRBV30 | . | TGTGCCTGGAGTCCACTCGGAGGTGGCTACACCTTC | CAWSPLGGGYTF
13 | . | TRBJ2-5 | TRBV19 | . | TGTGCCAGTAGTATATGGGAGAGAGAGACCCAGTACTTC | CASSIWERETQYF
15 | . | TRBJ2-7 | TRBV11-2 | . | TGTGCCAGCAGCTTAGGGGCAGCACGCTCCTACGAGCAGTACTTC | CASSLGAARSYEQYF
14 | once | TRBJ1-2 | TRBV27 | . | TGTGCCAGCAGCCCGGGGGGGGCGGGCTATGGCTACACCTTC | CASSPGGAGYGYTF
14 | . | TRBJ2-6 | TRBV30 | . | TGTGCCTGGACTCGGGGACCCGGGGCCAACGTCCTGACTTTC | CAWTRGPGANVLTF
13 | . | TRBJ1-5 | TRBV6-1 | . | TGTGCCAGCAGTCACCAGGAACTCCAGCCCCAGCATTTT | CASSHQELQPQHF
15 | . | TRBJ2-7 | TRBV18 | . | TGTGCCAGCTCACCGAGGAGGGTTCGGTCCTACGAGCAGTACTTC | CASSPRRVRSYEQYF